What follows is one TCR beta chain and its context. Original data processing: Estimation of nucleated cell counts relied on the amplification of reference gene primers. Only in-frame clones appear in the TCRdb table, and some are missing; sequencing was by immunoSEQ multiplex PCR. D and trimming come from the DNA, and the V and J calls and clone size come from that table. The table records around 99,000 clones, just over 90% of them present only once. This entry belongs to a study of blood T cell repertoires in COVID-19. Study-level background: Researchers got acute and convalescent COVID-19 samples from the United States, Italy and Spain. The cDNA or gDNA used as material had been derived from T cells, B-cell-depleted T cells, or PBMCs.

V was cut by 4 bases and J by 2 bases, with 18 bases left in between. The CDR3 covers 16 residues. CDR1 is LGHNA and CDR2 is YNFKEQ in the germline V gene. This receptor was obtained from a woman between 25 and 40 years old with acute or convalescent COVID-19. The gene calls are TRBV4-2 and TRBJ2-7; tentative D call: TRBD2 (5 bases). Sequenced input: peripheral blood. CDR3: CASSRGVGERPYEQYF. The CDR3 nucleotides read TGTGCCAGCAGCCGAGGAGTCGGGGAGAGACCCTACGAGCAGTACTTC.